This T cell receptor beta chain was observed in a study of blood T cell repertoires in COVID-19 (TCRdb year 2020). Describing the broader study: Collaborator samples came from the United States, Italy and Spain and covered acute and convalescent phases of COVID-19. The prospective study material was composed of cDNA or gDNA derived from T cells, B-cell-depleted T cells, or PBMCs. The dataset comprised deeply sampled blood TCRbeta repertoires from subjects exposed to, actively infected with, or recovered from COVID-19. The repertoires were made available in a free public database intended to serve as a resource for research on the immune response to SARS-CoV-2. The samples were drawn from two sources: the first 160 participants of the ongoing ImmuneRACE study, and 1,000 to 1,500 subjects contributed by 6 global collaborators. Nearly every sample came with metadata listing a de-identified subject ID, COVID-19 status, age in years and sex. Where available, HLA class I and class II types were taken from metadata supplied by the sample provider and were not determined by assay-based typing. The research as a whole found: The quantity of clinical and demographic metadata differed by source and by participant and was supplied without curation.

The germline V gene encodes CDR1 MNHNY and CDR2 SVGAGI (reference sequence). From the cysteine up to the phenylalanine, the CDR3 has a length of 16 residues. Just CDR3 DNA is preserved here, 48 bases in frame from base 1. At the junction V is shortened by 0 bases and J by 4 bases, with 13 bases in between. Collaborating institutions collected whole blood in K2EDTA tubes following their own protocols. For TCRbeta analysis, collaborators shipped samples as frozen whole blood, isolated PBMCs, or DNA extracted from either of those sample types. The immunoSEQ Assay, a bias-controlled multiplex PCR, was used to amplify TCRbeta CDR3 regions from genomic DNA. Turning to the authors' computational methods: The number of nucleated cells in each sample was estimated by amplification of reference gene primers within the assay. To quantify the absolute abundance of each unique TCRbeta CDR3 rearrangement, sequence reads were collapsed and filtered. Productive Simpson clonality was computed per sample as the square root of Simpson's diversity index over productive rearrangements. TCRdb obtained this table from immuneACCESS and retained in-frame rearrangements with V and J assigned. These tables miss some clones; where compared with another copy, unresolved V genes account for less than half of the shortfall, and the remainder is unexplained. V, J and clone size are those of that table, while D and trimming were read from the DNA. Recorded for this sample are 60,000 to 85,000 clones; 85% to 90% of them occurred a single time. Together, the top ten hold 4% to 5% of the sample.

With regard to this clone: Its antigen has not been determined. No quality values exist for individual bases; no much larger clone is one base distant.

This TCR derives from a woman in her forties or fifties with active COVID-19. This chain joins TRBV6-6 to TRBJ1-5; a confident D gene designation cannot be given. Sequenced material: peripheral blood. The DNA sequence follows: TGTGCCAGCAGTTACTCGAGGGATCCATGGAATCAGCCCCAGCATTTT. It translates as CASSYSRDPWNQPQHF.